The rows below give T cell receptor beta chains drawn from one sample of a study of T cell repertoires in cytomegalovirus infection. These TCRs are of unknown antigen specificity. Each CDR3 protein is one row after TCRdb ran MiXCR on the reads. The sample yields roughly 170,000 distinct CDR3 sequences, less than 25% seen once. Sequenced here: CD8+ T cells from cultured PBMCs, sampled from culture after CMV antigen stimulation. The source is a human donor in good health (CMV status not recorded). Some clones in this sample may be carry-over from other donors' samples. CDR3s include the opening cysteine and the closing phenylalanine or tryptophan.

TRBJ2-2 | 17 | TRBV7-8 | CASSLAAGLANTGELFF
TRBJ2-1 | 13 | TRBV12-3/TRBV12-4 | CASSDSTINEQFF
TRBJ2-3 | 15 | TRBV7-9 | CASSLSGGGPDTQYF
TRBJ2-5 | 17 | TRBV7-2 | CASSLIWGQETQETQYF
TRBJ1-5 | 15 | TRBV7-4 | CASSSPGVSNQPQHF
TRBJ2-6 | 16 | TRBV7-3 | CASSFSRTERANVLTF
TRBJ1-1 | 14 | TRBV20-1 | CSARVVGLGTEAFF
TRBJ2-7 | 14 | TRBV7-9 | CASKDGQGPYEQYF
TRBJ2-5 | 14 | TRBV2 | CASRQLAGTETQYF
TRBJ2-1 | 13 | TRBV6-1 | CASTMGPGNEQFF
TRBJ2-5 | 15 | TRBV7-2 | CASSSRPGWAETQYF
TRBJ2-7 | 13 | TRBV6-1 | CASSYAGAYEQYF
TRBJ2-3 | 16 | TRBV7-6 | CASSPGTGKEADTQYF
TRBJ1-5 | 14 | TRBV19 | CASSIACCNQPQHF
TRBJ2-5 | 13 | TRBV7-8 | CASSLEGLETQYF
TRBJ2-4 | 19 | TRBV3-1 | CASSQDEFEGFAAKNIQYF
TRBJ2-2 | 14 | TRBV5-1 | CASSPSSGPGELFF
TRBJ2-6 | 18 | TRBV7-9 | CASSLVGQGFTGANVLTF
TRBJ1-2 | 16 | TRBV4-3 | CASSQDAIGGNYGYTF
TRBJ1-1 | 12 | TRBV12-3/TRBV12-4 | CASSVGVTEAFF
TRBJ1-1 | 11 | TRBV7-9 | CASSLLSEAFF
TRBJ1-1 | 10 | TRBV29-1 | CSVEEVEAFF
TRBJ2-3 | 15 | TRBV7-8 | CASSPGTGGTDTQYF
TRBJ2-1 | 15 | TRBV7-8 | CASSPTSGGYNEQFF
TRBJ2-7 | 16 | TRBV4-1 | CASSPRMGGRTYEQYF